This section outlines one T cell receptor beta chain sequence together with its context. J was trimmed by 7 bases and V by 4 bases; bases with no gene match: 8. The CDR3 is 14 residues long. Germline-derived CDR1 and CDR2 are MNHEY and SVGEGT. These data belong to a study of blood T cell repertoires in COVID-19. Original data processing: It was from reference gene primer amplification that nucleated cell counts were estimated. The data were produced by immunoSEQ multiplex PCR, yet TCRdb's version contains in-frame clones alone and is incomplete. That table furnishes V, J and clone size, whereas the DNA furnished D and trimming. The sample holds over 80,000 clones, approximately 88% seen once.

The chain links TRBV6-2 or TRBV6-3 to TRBJ2-7, with 9 positions matching TRBD1. The specimen was peripheral blood. The receptor's source is a man aged 65-85 years with acute or convalescent COVID-19. The chain's CDR3 is CASSSGTGSFEQYF. The DNA for the CDR3 is TGTGCCAGCAGTTCCGGGACAGGGAGTTTTGAGCAGTACTTC.